A single sample is the source of the 23 T cell receptor beta chains below, sequenced in a study of CD8+ T cells in alopecia areata. It was cDNA, reverse transcribed from extracted RNA, that served as the sequencing template. Sequencing was performed with immunoSEQ multiplex PCR; in TCRdb, only in-frame clones are kept and a portion is missing. The sample carries 250,000 to 350,000 clones, approximately 60% recorded once. Documented treatment: oral pan-JAK inhibitor, 5-10 mg twice daily. This specimen consisted of CD4+ T cells sorted from blood, obtained at week 52, from a patient treated with tofacitinib. The receptors originated from a human donor with alopecia areata.

The chain is built from TRBV29-1 and TRBJ1-2; D possibly corresponds to TRBD1 (6 bases). The germline gives CDR1 SQVTM, CDR2 ANQGSEA. The CDR3 extends over 12 amino acids. V gave up 7 bases and J gave up 3 bases, with 12 bases separating them. The CDR3, as DNA: TGCAGCGCTCAACAGGGCGACTATGGCTACACCTTC. Protein product: CSAQQGDYGYTF. Full variable domain (missing parts from reference TRBV29-1 and TRBJ1-2): SAVISQKPSRDICQRGTSLTIQCQVDSQVTMMFWYRQQPGQSLTLIATANQGSEATYESGFVIDKFPISRPNLTFSTLTVSNMSPEDSSIYLCSAQQGDYGYTFGSGTRLTVV.

This clone occurred a few times. The rearrangement links TRBV27 to TRBJ1-2; D gene unclear. The V and J ends lost 0 bases and 4 bases respectively, with 9 bases between them. CDR3 length equals 14 residues. Germline CDR1 and CDR2: MNHEY and SMNVEV (reference sequence). The CDR3 here is CASSLSAGRYGYTF. CDR3 in DNA: TGTGCCAGCAGTTTATCGGCAGGCCGCTATGGCTACACCTTC.

The chain uses TRBV4-3 and TRBJ1-6; 7 nucleotides line up with TRBD1. The CDR3 is made up of 15 amino acids. Germline V gene lookup returns CDR1 LGHNA and CDR2 YSLEER. The V and J ends lost 0 bases and 9 bases, in that order; junction bases with no gene match: 5. The chain's CDR3 is CASSQDTAGGSPLHF. The CDR3 DNA reads TGCGCCAGCAGCCAAGATACGGCAGGGGGTTCACCCCTCCACTTT.

This clone turned up a few times. The chain recombines TRBV29-1 with TRBJ2-1, with D possibly TRBD1 on 6 matching bases. Deletions cut 7 bases from V and 6 bases from J, with 13 bases between. The CDR3 has 12 residues. CDR1 SQVTM and CDR2 ANQGSEA come from the germline V gene. CDR3 nucleotide sequence: TGCAGCGGCAGGGGTCTAAGCAATGAGCAGTTCTTC. Protein product: CSGRGLSNEQFF.

The table lists this clone with a count of one. V and J are TRBV23-1 and TRBJ2-2; D is undetermined. TRBV23-1 is reported as an ORF; its role is uncertain. The CDR3 has 12 residues. The V and J ends lost 7 bases and 1 base respectively, with 4 bases between them. This CDR3 reads CASIENTGELFF. As DNA, the CDR3 is TGCGCCAGCATTGAGAACACCGGGGAGCTGTTTTTT.

The chain couples TRBV7-2 to TRBJ2-3; tentative D call: TRBD2 (6 bases). This CDR3 is 16 amino acids long. CDR1 is SGHTA and CDR2 is FQGNSA in the germline V gene. The V end was cut by 5 bases, the J end by 2 bases, with 17 bases between. CDR3 sequence (DNA): TGTGCCAGCAGCAGGGAACCGGGACTCCCCACAGATACGCAGTATTTT. Amino acids: CASSREPGLPTDTQYF.

V usage is TRBV7-9 and J usage is TRBJ2-5; TRBD1 might be the D (6 bases). Germline loops: CDR1 SEHNR, CDR2 FQNEAQ (reference sequence). Between the trimmed V and J ends, which lost 5 bases and 5 bases, there was a span of 9 bases. The CDR3 runs 12 residues. Here the CDR3 reads CASSRDTETQYF. Written as DNA, the CDR3 is TGTGCCAGCAGCCGGGACACGGAGACCCAGTACTTC.

The rearrangement links TRBV4-2 to TRBJ2-7, with TRBD2 matching 11 bases. Germline CDR1 is LGHNA and CDR2 is YNFKEQ. The CDR3 sequence is 15 residues long. V trimming: 1 base; J trimming: 5 bases; junction bases outside the gene matches: 4. In DNA, the CDR3 is TGTGCCAGCAGCCAAGTAGCGGGGGGGCGGGACGAGCAGTACTTC. It specifies CASSQVAGGRDEQYF.

The rearrangement joins TRBV7-9 to TRBJ2-5; D ambiguous. Germline assignment: CDR1 SEHNR and CDR2 FQNEAQ (reference sequence). This CDR3 is built from 14 residues. Deletions cut 4 bases from V and 0 bases from J, with 9 bases between. The CDR3 DNA is TGTGCCAGCAGCTCCGGATTTTACCAAGAGACCCAGTACTTC. This translates into CASSSGFYQETQYF.

The rearrangement joins TRBV6-1 to TRBJ2-5, with D perhaps matching TRBD2 (5 bases). Germline V gene data show CDR1 as MNHNS and CDR2 as SASEGT. Trimming removed 5 bases from V and 4 bases from J, with 14 bases in between. The CDR3 sequence is 14 residues long. The DNA of the CDR3 is TGTGCCAGCAGTCCGACTACTCTTCCAGAGACCCAGTACTTC. This gives the protein CASSPTTLPETQYF.

The chain has TRBV30 and TRBJ2-7; possibly TRBD1 for D (5 bases). The ends were cut back, 3 bases at V and 4 bases at J, with 10 bases in the middle. Germline-derived CDR1 and CDR2 are GTSNPN and SVGIG (reference sequence). The CDR3 extends over 12 amino acids. This CDR3 is CAWRVTGYEQYF. The CDR3 region has the DNA TGTGCCTGGAGAGTCACAGGATACGAGCAGTACTTC.

This clone was seen a few times. V gene TRBV5-1 combines with J gene TRBJ2-7; possibly TRBD1 for D (6 bases). CDR1 is SGHRS and CDR2 is YFSETQ in the germline V gene. The CDR3 is 14 amino acids. Trimming shortened V by 4 bases and J by 2 bases, and 13 bases separated the two germline ends. The CDR3 spells CASSKGDKTYEQYF. The CDR3, as DNA: TGCGCCAGCAGCAAGGGGGACAAAACCTACGAGCAGTACTTC.

The genes are TRBV7-2 and TRBJ2-3, with TRBD2 matching 8 bases. Germline lookup yields CDR1 SGHTA and CDR2 FQGNSA. This CDR3 is built from 17 residues. Trimming cost V 4 bases and J 1 base; bases outside gene matches: 10. The CDR3: CASSYLIGGAGTDTQYF. The CDR3 DNA follows: TGTGCCAGCAGCTACCTAATCGGGGGGGCCGGCACAGATACGCAGTATTTT.

The V and J genes are TRBV30 and TRBJ2-7; D not certain. This CDR3 contains 13 residues. V was clipped by 3 bases and J by 2 bases, with 11 bases between them. The germline CDR1 and CDR2 sequences are GTSNPN and SVGIG (reference sequence). This chain's CDR3 is CAWSIPLTYEQYF. In DNA, the CDR3 is TGTGCCTGGAGCATCCCGCTGACCTACGAGCAGTACTTC.

This clone was seen only once. The V gene is TRBV6-1, the J gene TRBJ1-5; unclear D gene. The V end was cut by 2 bases, the J end by 1 base, with 12 bases between. The germline CDR1 and CDR2 sequences are MNHNS and SASEGT. The CDR3 sequence is 16 residues long. The CDR3 protein is CASSESSTLSNQPQHF. CDR3 in DNA: TGTGCCAGCAGTGAATCCAGCACCCTCAGCAATCAGCCCCAGCATTTT.

The chain is built from TRBV29-1 and TRBJ2-1, with a weak D call TRBD2 (6 bases). Looked up from germline, CDR1 is SQVTM and CDR2 is ANQGSEA. CDR3 length: 12 residues. V lost 4 bases to trimming and J lost 9 bases, with 13 bases between them. CDR3 protein: CSVGASGGEQFF. CDR3 coding DNA: TGCAGCGTTGGAGCTTCCGGGGGTGAGCAGTTCTTC.

The chain carries TRBV6-1 and TRBJ1-5; 9 nucleotides agree with TRBD1. Losses at the gene ends were 4 bases for V and 2 bases for J; bases not matched to a gene: 6. Germline-derived CDR1 and CDR2 are MNHNS and SASEGT. The CDR3 loop spans 16 amino acids. CDR3 DNA: TGTGCCAGCAGTGCGGACAGGGGCGTGGGCAATCAGCCCCAGCATTTT. Translating it yields CASSADRGVGNQPQHF.

This clone was seen a few times. CDR3 sequence reads: CAWSAPGTGLIFF. CDR3 coding DNA: TGTGCCTGGAGCGCCCCCGGGACAGGGTTAATTTTCTTT. The chain joins TRBV30 to TRBJ1-1; 9 bases align to TRBD1. The CDR3 totals 13 residues. The germline gives CDR1 GTSNPN, CDR2 SVGIG (reference sequence). With V trimmed by 3 bases and J by 13 bases, 12 bases remained unmatched.

This clone was seen a few times. The genes are TRBV10-3 and TRBJ2-5; D possibly matches TRBD1 or TRBD2 (6 bases each). Germline CDR1 is ENHRY and CDR2 is SYGVKD. CDR3 length equals 13 residues. V was trimmed by 3 bases and J by 5 bases, leaving 10 bases between them. CDR3 region: CAISEGGWETQYF. CDR3 in DNA: TGTGCCATCAGTGAAGGGGGGTGGGAGACCCAGTACTTC.

This chain connects TRBV27 to TRBJ1-2, with D uncertain. This CDR3 spans 15 amino acids. Deletions cut 4 bases from V and 4 bases from J, with 16 bases between. Germline CDR1 is MNHEY and CDR2 is SMNVEV (reference sequence). Here the CDR3 reads CASSSGVNRFYGYTF. The CDR3 nucleotides are TGTGCCAGCAGTTCCGGGGTGAACAGATTCTATGGCTACACCTTC.

This clone was seen a handful of times. This sample includes further DNA sequences coding for the same CDR3. The J gene is TRBJ1-2, the V gene TRBV6-5, with 7 bases aligning to TRBD1. The CDR3 runs 13 residues. With V trimmed by 6 bases and J by 1 base, 2 bases remained unmatched. Germline-derived CDR1 and CDR2 are MNHEY and SVGAGI. CDR3 region: CASRRDSNYGYTF. In nucleotides, the CDR3 is TGTGCCAGCAGGCGGGACAGTAACTATGGCTACACCTTC.

The rearrangement uses TRBV23-1 and TRBJ1-2; D gene uncertain. TRBV23-1 is annotated as an ORF whose role is uncertain. Trimming pared 4 bases from V and 4 bases from J, leaving 10 bases between. The length of the CDR3 is 13 residues. CDR3 coding DNA: TGCGCCAGCAGTCCTAAGAGCCGCTATGGCTACACCTTC. This codes for CASSPKSRYGYTF.

The chain combines TRBV7-9 with TRBJ1-1; no definite D call. Trimming took 7 bases from V and 4 from J, leaving 13 bases between them. This CDR3 spans 13 amino acids. Germline V gives CDR1 SEHNR, CDR2 FQNEAQ (reference sequence). The DNA for the CDR3 is TGTGCCAGCACCATGGCAGCAAGCACTGAAGCTTTCTTT. Its translation is CASTMAASTEAFF. The full variable domain, in which reference TRBV7-9 and TRBJ1-1 provide the parts outside the CDR3, is DTGVSQNPRHKITKRGQNVTFRCDPISEHNRLYWYRQTLGQGPEFLTYFQNEAQLEKSRLLSDRFSAERPKGSFSTLEIQRTEQGDSAMYLCASTMAASTEAFFGQGTRLTVV.